The 8 T cell receptor beta chains below were found in one sample sequenced in a study of CD8 T cells in Susac syndrome. The RNA input was about 0.5 to 1 ug, and it was reverse transcribed with random hexamers. TCRdb passed the immunoSEQ multiplex PCR reads through MiXCR, listing each CDR3 protein once. The sample lists 130,000 or so distinct CDR3 sequences; roughly 80% were seen once. Sequencing input: CD8+ T cells from PBMCs. These TCRs come from a human donor with multiple sclerosis.

V gene TRBV11-3 combines with J gene TRBJ2-3; the D gene is possibly TRBD1 (5 bases). The CDR3 totals 15 residues. Germline lookup yields CDR1 SGHNT and CDR2 YENEEA. Between the trimmed V and J ends, which lost 2 bases and 1 base, there was a span of 10 bases. CDR3 amino acids: CASSLRGGGTDTQYF. The DNA for the CDR3 is TGTGCCAGCAGCTTAAGGGGTGGTGGCACAGATACGCAGTATTTT.

This rearrangement joins TRBV11-1 to TRBJ2-7; TRBD2 is a possible D gene (6 bases). Per the germline V gene, CDR1 is SGHAT and CDR2 is FQDESV (reference sequence). This CDR3 contains 13 residues. The V end was cut by 5 bases, the J end by 4 bases, with 12 bases between. CDR3 sequence reads: CASSPTSRYEQYV. The CDR3 nucleotides are TGTGCCAGCAGCCCTACTAGCAGGTACGAGCAGTACGTC.

The chain links TRBV19 to TRBJ2-7; D possibly corresponds to TRBD2 (6 bases). The germline V gene encodes CDR1 LNHDA and CDR2 SQIVND (reference sequence). There are 13 residues in the CDR3. Trimming shortened V by 9 bases and J by 1 base, and 13 bases separated the two germline ends. The DNA of the CDR3 is TGTGCCAGCAAACCGGGGGAATCCTACGAGCAGTACTTC. It translates to CASKPGESYEQYF.

This sequence joins TRBV5-5 and TRBJ2-2, with 7 bases matching TRBD1. V lost 9 bases to trimming and J lost 7 bases; unmatched junction nucleotides: 12. CDR3 length equals 14 residues. The germline CDR1 and CDR2 sequences are SGHKS and YYEKEE (reference sequence). This chain's CDR3 is CATTSTGRGGELFF. The DNA of the CDR3 is TGTGCCACGACTTCGACAGGGCGAGGCGGGGAGCTGTTTTTT.

V usage is TRBV7-2 and J usage is TRBJ2-1, with 11 bases aligning to TRBD2. Germline V lookup: CDR1 SGHTA, CDR2 FQGNSA. The CDR3 runs to 18 residues. V dropped 5 bases and J dropped 12; count of bases not matched to a gene: 21. For the CDR3, the DNA is TGTGCCAGCAGCCCCGGTCTAGCGGGAGGAGTAGGCCTGGAGGGGCAGTTCTTC. This gives the protein CASSPGLAGGVGLEGQFF.

This chain connects TRBV13 to TRBJ1-1, with D unresolved. The germline V gene has CDR1 PRHDT and CDR2 FYEKMQ (reference sequence). V gave up 3 bases and J gave up 2 bases, with 10 bases separating them. The CDR3 contains 14 residues. This CDR3 reads CASSFSPDNTEAFF. CDR3 DNA sequence: TGTGCCAGCAGCTTCTCGCCAGATAACACTGAAGCTTTCTTT.

The V call is TRBV2, the J call TRBJ2-7, with TRBD2 identical over 13 bases. Germline V gives CDR1 SNHLY, CDR2 FYNNEI. This CDR3 comprises 15 residues. V gave up 5 bases and J gave up 5 bases; unmatched junction bases: 6. CDR3 amino acids: CASSSPTSGGNEQYF. The CDR3 DNA follows: TGTGCCAGCAGTTCCCCGACTAGCGGGGGGAACGAGCAGTACTTC. Complete variable domain (other parts from reference TRBV2 and TRBJ2-7): EPEVTQTPSHQVTQMGQEVILRCVPISNHLYFYWYRQILGQKVEFLVSFYNNEISEKSEIFDDQFSVERPDGSNFTLKIRSTKLEDSAMYFCASSSPTSGGNEQYFGPGTRLTVT.

The chain combines TRBV15 with TRBJ1-3; D gene ambiguous. The CDR3 extends over 16 amino acids. CDR1 is LNHNV, CDR2 YYDKDF, per germline (reference sequence). Deletions cut 1 base from V and 4 bases from J, with 14 bases between. CDR3 amino acids: CATSRAEGGAGNTIYF. CDR3 sequence (DNA): TGTGCCACCAGCAGAGCCGAGGGAGGTGCGGGAAACACCATATATTTT.